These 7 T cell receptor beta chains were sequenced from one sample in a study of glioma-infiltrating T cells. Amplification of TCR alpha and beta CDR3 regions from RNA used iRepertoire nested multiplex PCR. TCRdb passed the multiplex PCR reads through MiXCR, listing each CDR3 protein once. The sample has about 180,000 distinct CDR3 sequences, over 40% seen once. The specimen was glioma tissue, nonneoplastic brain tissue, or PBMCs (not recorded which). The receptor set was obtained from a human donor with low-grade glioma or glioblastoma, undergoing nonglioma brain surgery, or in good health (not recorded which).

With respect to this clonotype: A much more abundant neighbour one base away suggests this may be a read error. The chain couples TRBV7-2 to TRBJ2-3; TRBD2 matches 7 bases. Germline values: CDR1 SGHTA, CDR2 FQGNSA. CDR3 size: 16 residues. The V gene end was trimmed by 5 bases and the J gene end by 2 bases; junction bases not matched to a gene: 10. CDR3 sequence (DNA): TGTGCCAGCAGCACCCAAGGGGAGGGATACACAGATACGCAGTATTTT. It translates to CASSTQGEGYTDTQYF.

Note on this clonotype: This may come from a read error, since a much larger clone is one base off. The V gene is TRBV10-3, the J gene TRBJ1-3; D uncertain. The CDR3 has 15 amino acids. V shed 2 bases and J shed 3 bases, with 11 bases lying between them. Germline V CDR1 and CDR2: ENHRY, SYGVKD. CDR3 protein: CAISEDGSCGNTIYF. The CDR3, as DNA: TGTGCCATCAGTGAGGACGGTAGCTGTGGAAACACCATATATTTT.

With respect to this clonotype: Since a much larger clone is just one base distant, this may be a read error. CDR3 in amino acids: CAISTQTGPSNQPQHF. The CDR3 DNA is TGTGCCATCAGTACCCAGACAGGGCCATCAAATCAGCCCCAGCATTTT. The chain recombines TRBV6-1 with TRBJ1-5; 7 bases are a match to TRBD1. Germline loops: CDR1 MNHNS, CDR2 SASEGT. The CDR3 runs to 16 residues.

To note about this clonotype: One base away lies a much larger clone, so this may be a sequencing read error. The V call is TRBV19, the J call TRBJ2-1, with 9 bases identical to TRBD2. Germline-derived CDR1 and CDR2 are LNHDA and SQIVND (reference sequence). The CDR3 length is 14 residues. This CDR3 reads CASSRTSVDNEQLF. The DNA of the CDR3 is TGTGCCAGTAGTAGGACTAGCGTCGACAATGAGCAGCTCTTC.

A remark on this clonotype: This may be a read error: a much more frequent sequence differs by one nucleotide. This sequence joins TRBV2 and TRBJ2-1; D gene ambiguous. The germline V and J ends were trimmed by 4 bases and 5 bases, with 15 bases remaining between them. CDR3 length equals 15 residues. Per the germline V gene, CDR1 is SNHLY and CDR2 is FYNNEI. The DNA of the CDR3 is TGTGCCAGCAGTGGTCTGGAGTGGATCGACAATGAGCAGTTCTTC. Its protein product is CASSGLEWIDNEQFF.

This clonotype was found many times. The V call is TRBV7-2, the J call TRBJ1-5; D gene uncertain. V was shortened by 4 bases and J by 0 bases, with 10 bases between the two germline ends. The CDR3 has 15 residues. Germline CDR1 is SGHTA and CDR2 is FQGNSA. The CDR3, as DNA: TGTGCCAGCAGCTCCGGAACTTATAGCAATCAGCCCCAGCATTTT. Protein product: CASSSGTYSNQPQHF.

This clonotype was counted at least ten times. Here the CDR3 reads CASSEVSAGEYEQYF. As DNA, the CDR3 is TGTGCCAGCAGTGAAGTATCCGCGGGAGAATACGAGCAGTACTTC. This chain uses TRBV6-1 with TRBJ2-7, with 7 bases fitting TRBD2. The CDR3 spans 15 residues. V gave up 1 base and J gave up 4 bases; unmatched junction bases: 7. Germline assignment: CDR1 MNHNS and CDR2 SASEGT.